This T cell receptor (beta chain) was sequenced during a study of cytomegalovirus exposure and HLA in healthy donors. It was with 60 Vbeta and 13 Jbeta primers that the PCR ran. Original processing notes: Tens of millions of unique TCR beta chains, roughly 11 million shared, were counted in a later analysis. The table came from immunoSEQ multiplex PCR; TCRdb's copy has only in-frame clones and leaves some out. The V and J calls and the clone size are those of that table, but D and trimming were determined from the DNA. This sample carries about 140,000 clones, just under 85% of them seen once, and the ten largest clones take roughly 10%. CDR1 is MNHEY and CDR2 is SVGAGI in the germline V gene. There are 13 residues in the CDR3. V was pared by 6 bases and J by 8 bases, with 7 bases of the junction left unmatched. The donors comprised healthy bone marrow donors.

Sequencing was done on a sample of PBMCs. The clonotype comes from an older woman in good health and CMV-seropositive. The chain combines TRBV6-5 with TRBJ1-2; 9 bases agree with TRBD1. The CDR3, as DNA: TGTGCCAGCAGCAACAGGGGGCTGCTCGGCTACACCTTC. Protein sequence: CASSNRGLLGYTF.